A selection of T cell receptor beta chains follows, all from one sample in a study of T cell responses to AZD1222 COVID-19 vaccine. TCRdb keeps only in-frame clones here, not all; method: immunoSEQ multiplex PCR. The sample holds about 67,000 clones, around 84% seen once. The starting material was peripheral blood, obtained on day 0 of AZD1222 vaccination. These TCRs come from an adult in good health. Both conserved end residues are part of each CDR3. A D gene is named only where the DNA matches it firmly. Some rows have no size entry. The others give once, few or many, or a class for an expanded clone.

v_gene	abundance	j_gene	d_gene	CDR3aa	CDR3nt
TRBV7-3	-	TRBJ1-5	-	CASSLRGPSNQPQHF	TGTGCCAGCAGCCTCAGGGGACCGTCTAATCAGCCCCAGCATTTT
TRBV4-1	once	TRBJ1-4	-	CASSQEWGRANEKLFF	TGCGCCAGCAGCCAAGAGTGGGGGAGAGCTAATGAAAAACTGTTTTTT
TRBV5-1	-	TRBJ2-5	-	CASSLSRTGLGPSETQYF	TGCGCCAGCAGCTTAAGCAGAACAGGTTTGGGCCCATCGGAGACCCAGTACTTC
TRBV6-5	-	TRBJ1-5	-	CATRGQRGNQPQHF	TGTGCCACCCGAGGGCAGCGAGGCAATCAGCCCCAGCATTTT
TRBV4-3	-	TRBJ2-3	-	CASSQVFYETQYF	TGCGCCAGCAGCCAAGTGTTCTACGAGACGCAGTATTTT
TRBV7-8	-	TRBJ2-2	-	CASSLDSWDTGELFF	TGTGCCAGCAGCCTCGACAGTTGGGACACCGGGGAGCTGTTTTTT
TRBV6-2/TRBV6-3	-	TRBJ1-1	-	CASSYPAAGTGMNTEAFF	TGTGCCAGCAGTTACCCGGCCGCAGGGACGGGAATGAACACTGAAGCTTTCTTT
TRBV4-3	-	TRBJ1-1	-	CASSQDRGGRAFF	TGCGCCAGCAGCCAAGATAGGGGGGGCAGGGCTTTCTTT
TRBV20-1	-	TRBJ2-3	-	CSASSTNTDTQYF	TGCAGTGCTAGTTCTACAAACACAGATACGCAGTATTTT
TRBV27	-	TRBJ1-5	-	CASSLPDQPQHF	TGTGCCAGCAGTTTACCCGATCAGCCCCAGCATTTT
TRBV28	-	TRBJ1-2	-	CASSPRGSGIYGYTF	TGTGCCAGCAGCCCCCGCGGGTCAGGGATATATGGCTACACCTTC
TRBV6-6	-	TRBJ1-2	-	CASSPGGNYGYTF	TGTGCCAGCAGCCCCGGCGGGAACTATGGCTACACCTTC
TRBV4-1	-	TRBJ1-1	-	CASSQDFGALNTEAFF	TGCGCCAGCAGCCAAGATTTTGGGGCTCTGAACACTGAAGCTTTCTTT
TRBV12-3/TRBV12-4	-	TRBJ2-7	-	CASSYGQFYEQYF	TGTGCCAGCAGTTACGGACAGTTCTACGAGCAGTACTTC
TRBV27	-	TRBJ1-2	TRBD1	CASSLFAGGLSYGYTF	TGTGCCAGCAGTTTATTCGCAGGGGGCCTCTCATATGGCTACACCTTC
TRBV11-2	-	TRBJ2-5	-	CASSLGLGIGETQYF	TGTGCCAGCAGCTTAGGACTAGGTATCGGAGAGACCCAGTACTTC
TRBV28	-	TRBJ2-2	-	CASSLDGRNTGELFF	TGTGCCAGCAGTTTGGACGGAAGGAACACCGGGGAGCTGTTTTTT
TRBV18	-	TRBJ1-1	-	CASSPAPGVLNTEAFF	TGTGCCAGCTCACCAGCCCCCGGGGTATTGAACACTGAAGCTTTCTTT
TRBV30	-	TRBJ1-6	-	CAWSVLTLRNSPLHF	TGTGCCTGGAGTGTCCTGACCCTTCGAAATTCACCCCTCCACTTT
TRBV2	-	TRBJ1-5	-	CASWDGNSPQHF	TGTGCCAGTTGGGACGGCAACTCGCCCCAGCATTTT
TRBV28	-	TRBJ2-7	-	CASYGQSSYEQYF	TGTGCCAGCTATGGACAGTCCTCCTACGAGCAGTACTTC
TRBV27	-	TRBJ2-3	TRBD2	CASSTRIAGGPETDTQYF	TGTGCCAGCAGTACCCGGATAGCGGGGGGGCCTGAGACAGATACGCAGTATTTT
TRBV7-8	-	TRBJ2-2	TRBD2	CASSLPRRLATGELFF	TGTGCCAGCAGCTTACCCAGGCGACTAGCTACCGGGGAGCTGTTTTTT
TRBV7-3	-	TRBJ1-5	-	CASSRQGGKQPQHF	TGTGCCAGCAGCCGCCAGGGAGGGAAACAGCCCCAGCATTTT
TRBV7-2	few	TRBJ2-7	TRBD2	CASSLGRGGVLYEQYF	TGTGCCAGCAGCTTAGGCCGGGGGGGAGTACTCTACGAGCAGTACTTC
TRBV6-5	-	TRBJ1-3	-	CASSYSGHSGNTIYF	TGTGCCAGCAGTTACTCGGGGCACTCTGGAAACACCATATATTTT
TRBV10-2	-	TRBJ2-1	-	CAIQDRVPYNEQFF	TGCGCCATCCAGGACAGAGTACCCTACAATGAGCAGTTCTTC
TRBV29-1	-	TRBJ2-2	TRBD1	CSVRTGGNTGELFF	TGCAGCGTTAGGACAGGGGGTAACACCGGGGAGCTGTTTTTT
TRBV9	-	TRBJ1-5	-	CASSPGGGGGQPQHF	TGTGCCAGCAGCCCCGGGGGCGGGGGCGGGCAGCCCCAGCATTTT
TRBV28	few	TRBJ1-5	-	CASRTEFSNQPQHF	TGTGCCAGCAGGACAGAATTTAGCAATCAGCCCCAGCATTTT
TRBV5-1	-	TRBJ1-2	-	CASSGQGSISNYGYTF	TGCGCCAGCAGCGGGCAGGGGTCAATTTCTAACTATGGCTACACCTTC
TRBV7-3	-	TRBJ2-3	TRBD1	CASSLRPRAGGTDTQYF	TGTGCCAGCAGCTTAAGGCCCCGCGCAGGGGGAACAGATACGCAGTATTTT
TRBV4-3	-	TRBJ2-4	-	CASSQGLGTLAKNIQYF	TGCGCCAGCAGCCAAGGACTGGGCACTCTAGCCAAAAACATTCAGTACTTC
TRBV5-1	once	TRBJ2-7	-	CASSRGTDIYEQYF	TGCGCCAGCAGTCGAGGGACGGATATCTACGAGCAGTACTTC
TRBV7-2	-	TRBJ1-3	TRBD1	CASSPGQGAGGNTIYF	TGTGCCAGCAGCCCGGGACAGGGGGCAGGTGGAAACACCATATATTTT
TRBV4-1	-	TRBJ2-7	TRBD1	CASSHKDRVGDEQYF	TGCGCCAGCAGCCATAAGGACAGGGTAGGAGACGAGCAGTACTTC
TRBV24-1	once	TRBJ2-3	TRBD1	CATSAWDSRTDTQYF	TGTGCCACCAGTGCTTGGGACAGCCGCACAGATACGCAGTATTTT
TRBV6-5	-	TRBJ2-7	-	CASSYLGRGIYEQYF	TGTGCCAGCAGTTACCTGGGACGGGGGATCTACGAGCAGTACTTC
TRBV7-2	-	TRBJ1-6	-	CASSLGEGTSPLHF	TGTGCCAGCAGCTTAGGCGAAGGTACTTCACCCCTCCACTTT
TRBV4-3	-	TRBJ1-2	-	CASSQDLRTGYGYTF	TGCGCCAGCAGCCAAGATCTTCGCACCGGCTATGGCTACACCTTC